This is a list of T cell receptor beta chains from one sample in a study of T cell responses to AZD1222 COVID-19 vaccine. This table comes from immunoSEQ multiplex PCR, and its TCRdb copy is limited to in-frame clones, with some not included. The sample comprises some 150,000 clones, more than 85% of which are singletons, and about 3.7% rests with the top ten. The sample in question was peripheral blood, obtained 28 days after the second AZD1222 dose. The source of these receptors is an adult who received the AZD1222 COVID-19 vaccine. Each CDR3 is given with its conserved first and last residue. The order of the fields is D gene, CDR3 length, V gene, J gene, clone size, CDR3 DNA, CDR3 protein. The D gene is left open where the match is weak. Clone size is stated in some rows and not others, as once, few, many or a class when expanded.

d_call: .; cdr3_length: 12; v_call: TRBV29-1; j_call: TRBJ1-2; clone_size: .; cdr3_nt: TGCAGCGTTGGGGACGTACTCTATGGCTACACCTTC; cdr3_aa: CSVGDVLYGYTF
d_call: .; cdr3_length: 13; v_call: TRBV14; j_call: TRBJ1-1; clone_size: .; cdr3_nt: TGTGCCAGCAGCCTAAGGGGGAACACTGAAGCTTTCTTT; cdr3_aa: CASSLRGNTEAFF
d_call: .; cdr3_length: 14; v_call: TRBV6-5; j_call: TRBJ1-1; clone_size: .; cdr3_nt: TGTGCCAGCGCCCTAGGAGGGGGGAACACTGAAGCTTTCTTT; cdr3_aa: CASALGGGNTEAFF
d_call: .; cdr3_length: 15; v_call: TRBV28; j_call: TRBJ2-1; clone_size: .; cdr3_nt: TGTGCCAGCAGTCTCCACTCGGACGGGAACAATGAGCAGTTCTTC; cdr3_aa: CASSLHSDGNNEQFF
d_call: .; cdr3_length: 14; v_call: TRBV11-1; j_call: TRBJ1-2; clone_size: .; cdr3_nt: TGTGCCAGCAGCTTAGCCGGGGGGGCGGCTGGCTACACCTTC; cdr3_aa: CASSLAGGAAGYTF
d_call: .; cdr3_length: 15; v_call: TRBV24-1; j_call: TRBJ2-1; clone_size: .; cdr3_nt: TGTGCCACCGGCCCCCGGTCGGGCTCCTACAATGAGCAGTTCTTC; cdr3_aa: CATGPRSGSYNEQFF
d_call: .; cdr3_length: 13; v_call: TRBV6-4; j_call: TRBJ2-3; clone_size: .; cdr3_nt: TGTGCCAGCAGTGACTCCCTCACAGATACGCAGTATTTT; cdr3_aa: CASSDSLTDTQYF
d_call: TRBD1; cdr3_length: 15; v_call: TRBV28; j_call: TRBJ2-2; clone_size: .; cdr3_nt: TGTGCCAGCAGTTCCGGGACAGGGGTGCCCGGGGAGCTGTTTTTT; cdr3_aa: CASSSGTGVPGELFF
d_call: .; cdr3_length: 15; v_call: TRBV15; j_call: TRBJ2-1; clone_size: .; cdr3_nt: TGTGCCACCAGCAGGGGGAGGGGGTTGAGGAATGAGCAGTTCTTC; cdr3_aa: CATSRGRGLRNEQFF
d_call: .; cdr3_length: 14; v_call: TRBV28; j_call: TRBJ2-3; clone_size: .; cdr3_nt: TGTGCCACCTCAGAAGCGGGTTACACAGATACGCAGTATTTT; cdr3_aa: CATSEAGYTDTQYF
d_call: .; cdr3_length: 15; v_call: TRBV27; j_call: TRBJ2-2; clone_size: .; cdr3_nt: TGTGCCAGCAGTTTATTATCTAGCTTCCCCGGGGAGCTGTTTTTT; cdr3_aa: CASSLLSSFPGELFF
d_call: .; cdr3_length: 14; v_call: TRBV28; j_call: TRBJ1-2; clone_size: .; cdr3_nt: TGTGCCAGCAGTTTACAAAGTGGTGGGTATGGCTACACCTTC; cdr3_aa: CASSLQSGGYGYTF
d_call: TRBD1; cdr3_length: 13; v_call: TRBV19; j_call: TRBJ1-5; clone_size: once; cdr3_nt: TGTGCCAGTAGTAATGACAGGGGTCAGCCCCAGCATTTT; cdr3_aa: CASSNDRGQPQHF
d_call: TRBD1; cdr3_length: 13; v_call: TRBV25-1; j_call: TRBJ1-2; clone_size: .; cdr3_nt: TGTGCCAGCAGTGAGGGGACAGGGTATGGCTACACCTTC; cdr3_aa: CASSEGTGYGYTF
d_call: TRBD1; cdr3_length: 15; v_call: TRBV7-2; j_call: TRBJ1-4; clone_size: .; cdr3_nt: TGTGCCAGCAGCCAATGGACAGGTGGTAATGAAAAACTGTTTTTT; cdr3_aa: CASSQWTGGNEKLFF
d_call: .; cdr3_length: 14; v_call: TRBV25-1; j_call: TRBJ1-6; clone_size: .; cdr3_nt: TGTGCCAGCAGTGAATACCAAGATAATTCACCCCTCCACTTT; cdr3_aa: CASSEYQDNSPLHF
d_call: TRBD1; cdr3_length: 14; v_call: TRBV19; j_call: TRBJ1-4; clone_size: .; cdr3_nt: TGTGCCAGTAGTCGGACAGGGTTTAATGAAAAACTGTTTTTT; cdr3_aa: CASSRTGFNEKLFF
d_call: TRBD1; cdr3_length: 14; v_call: TRBV28; j_call: TRBJ2-7; clone_size: .; cdr3_nt: TGTGCCAGCAGTTTCTCCTCGGGACAGGGGAAGTCGTACTTC; cdr3_aa: CASSFSSGQGKSYF
d_call: .; cdr3_length: 14; v_call: TRBV9; j_call: TRBJ1-2; clone_size: .; cdr3_nt: TGTGCCAGCAGCGTAAGCGACAGCAACTATGGCTACACCTTC; cdr3_aa: CASSVSDSNYGYTF
d_call: TRBD1; cdr3_length: 14; v_call: TRBV7-6; j_call: TRBJ2-7; clone_size: .; cdr3_nt: TGTGCCAGCAGCTCCCGGGACAGGGGCCACGAGCAGTACTTC; cdr3_aa: CASSSRDRGHEQYF
d_call: .; cdr3_length: 15; v_call: TRBV6-1; j_call: TRBJ2-7; clone_size: .; cdr3_nt: TGTGCCAGCAGTGAACCGGGACAAGCTACCTACGAGCAGTACTTC; cdr3_aa: CASSEPGQATYEQYF
d_call: TRBD1; cdr3_length: 15; v_call: TRBV19; j_call: TRBJ1-6; clone_size: .; cdr3_nt: TGTGCCAGTAAACCGGACAGGGGAGGTTATTCACCCCTCCACTTT; cdr3_aa: CASKPDRGGYSPLHF
d_call: .; cdr3_length: 13; v_call: TRBV7-3; j_call: TRBJ2-2; clone_size: .; cdr3_nt: TGTGCCAGCAGCTTAACCAACACCGGGGAGCTGTTTTTT; cdr3_aa: CASSLTNTGELFF
d_call: .; cdr3_length: 15; v_call: TRBV2; j_call: TRBJ2-3; clone_size: .; cdr3_nt: TGTGCCAGCAGTGAAACCTATACCATGACAGATACGCAGTATTTT; cdr3_aa: CASSETYTMTDTQYF
d_call: TRBD1; cdr3_length: 13; v_call: TRBV24-1; j_call: TRBJ1-2; clone_size: .; cdr3_nt: TGTGCCACCAGTGAGAGGGGGCAGCGGGGCTACACCTTC; cdr3_aa: CATSERGQRGYTF
d_call: .; cdr3_length: 16; v_call: TRBV11-1; j_call: TRBJ1-2; clone_size: .; cdr3_nt: TGTGCCAGTAGCTTAGCGCGAACAGGGTCAGGACGTGGCTACACCTTC; cdr3_aa: CASSLARTGSGRGYTF
d_call: .; cdr3_length: 16; v_call: TRBV6-6; j_call: TRBJ1-3; clone_size: .; cdr3_nt: TGTGCCAGCAGTCGACTCCAGGTGCACTCTGGAAACACCATATATTTT; cdr3_aa: CASSRLQVHSGNTIYF
d_call: .; cdr3_length: 14; v_call: TRBV7-2; j_call: TRBJ2-7; clone_size: .; cdr3_nt: TGTGCCAGCACCCTCCTGCGGGGAAGCTACGAGCAGTACTTC; cdr3_aa: CASTLLRGSYEQYF
d_call: .; cdr3_length: 17; v_call: TRBV25-1; j_call: TRBJ2-5; clone_size: .; cdr3_nt: TGTGCCAGCAGTGGAATCCGAGCAGGGGGGGGGCGAGAGACCCAGTACTTC; cdr3_aa: CASSGIRAGGGRETQYF
d_call: .; cdr3_length: 15; v_call: TRBV11-3; j_call: TRBJ1-1; clone_size: .; cdr3_nt: TGTGCCAGCAGCGCAGGGATAGGGATGAACACTGAAGCTTTCTTT; cdr3_aa: CASSAGIGMNTEAFF
d_call: .; cdr3_length: 13; v_call: TRBV4-1; j_call: TRBJ2-3; clone_size: .; cdr3_nt: TGCGCCAGCAAGGGATATGACACAGATACGCAGTATTTT; cdr3_aa: CASKGYDTDTQYF
d_call: TRBD1; cdr3_length: 16; v_call: TRBV4-3; j_call: TRBJ1-2; clone_size: .; cdr3_nt: TGCGCCAGCAGCCAAGAGTGGGGACAGGGGAACTATGGCTACACCTTC; cdr3_aa: CASSQEWGQGNYGYTF
d_call: .; cdr3_length: 16; v_call: TRBV7-9; j_call: TRBJ2-3; clone_size: once; cdr3_nt: TGTGCCAGCAACCTATACCCCAGGCCGAGCACAGATACGCAGTATTTT; cdr3_aa: CASNLYPRPSTDTQYF
d_call: TRBD1; cdr3_length: 14; v_call: TRBV5-1; j_call: TRBJ1-5; clone_size: .; cdr3_nt: TGCGCCAGCAGCCCAACAGGGGGTCAACAGCCCCAGCATTTT; cdr3_aa: CASSPTGGQQPQHF
d_call: .; cdr3_length: 15; v_call: TRBV4-2; j_call: TRBJ2-1; clone_size: .; cdr3_nt: TGTGCCAGCAGCCGTGATGGACGGACCCCGGCTGAGCAGTTCTTC; cdr3_aa: CASSRDGRTPAEQFF
d_call: .; cdr3_length: 15; v_call: TRBV7-9; j_call: TRBJ1-4; clone_size: .; cdr3_nt: TGTGCCAGCAGCTCCTTCGTTCGGCAAAATGAAAAACTGTTTTTT; cdr3_aa: CASSSFVRQNEKLFF
d_call: .; cdr3_length: 14; v_call: TRBV29-1; j_call: TRBJ1-1; clone_size: .; cdr3_nt: TGCAGCGTTTCCGCGGGGCCAGTAGGCACTGAAGCTTTCTTT; cdr3_aa: CSVSAGPVGTEAFF
d_call: TRBD1; cdr3_length: 16; v_call: TRBV28; j_call: TRBJ1-1; clone_size: .; cdr3_nt: TGTGCCAGCAGTTTCCCACAGGGGTCCATGAACACTGAAGCTTTCTTT; cdr3_aa: CASSFPQGSMNTEAFF
d_call: .; cdr3_length: 11; v_call: TRBV21-1; j_call: TRBJ1-1; clone_size: .; cdr3_nt: TGTGCCAGCAGCAGCACAGGGGAAGCTTTCTTT; cdr3_aa: CASSSTGEAFF
d_call: .; cdr3_length: 15; v_call: TRBV19; j_call: TRBJ2-1; clone_size: .; cdr3_nt: TGTGCCAGTAGTATTTTGAGTGGCTCCTACAATGAGCAGTTCTTC; cdr3_aa: CASSILSGSYNEQFF
d_call: .; cdr3_length: 11; v_call: TRBV20-1; j_call: TRBJ2-1; clone_size: once; cdr3_nt: TGCAGTGCTGAGACTTTACATGAGCAGTTCTTC; cdr3_aa: CSAETLHEQFF
d_call: TRBD2; cdr3_length: 15; v_call: TRBV19; j_call: TRBJ2-7; clone_size: .; cdr3_nt: TGTGCCAGTAGTATGGGACTAGCGGGGAACTACGAGCAGTACTTC; cdr3_aa: CASSMGLAGNYEQYF
d_call: .; cdr3_length: 15; v_call: TRBV2; j_call: TRBJ1-5; clone_size: .; cdr3_nt: TGTGCCAGCAAGAGTAGGGTTTTTAGCAATCAGCCCCAGCATTTT; cdr3_aa: CASKSRVFSNQPQHF
d_call: .; cdr3_length: 13; v_call: TRBV6-6; j_call: TRBJ1-5; clone_size: .; cdr3_nt: TGTGCCAGCGGAGGGGGGCGCAATCAGCCCCAGCATTTT; cdr3_aa: CASGGGRNQPQHF
d_call: .; cdr3_length: 14; v_call: TRBV6-2/TRBV6-3; j_call: TRBJ2-1; clone_size: once; cdr3_nt: TGTGCCAGCAGTTACTCGTCTCCCGGGCAGGCCGAGTTCTTC; cdr3_aa: CASSYSSPGQAEFF
d_call: .; cdr3_length: 14; v_call: TRBV4-2; j_call: TRBJ1-4; clone_size: .; cdr3_nt: TGTGCCAGCAGCCAAAGTACAGGGAATGAAAAACTGTTTTTT; cdr3_aa: CASSQSTGNEKLFF
d_call: TRBD2; cdr3_length: 19; v_call: TRBV27; j_call: TRBJ2-1; clone_size: once; cdr3_nt: TGTGCCAGCAGTCCTAGACTAGCGGGAGGTTCCTATATCTACAATGAGCAGTTCTTC; cdr3_aa: CASSPRLAGGSYIYNEQFF
d_call: TRBD1; cdr3_length: 15; v_call: TRBV5-4; j_call: TRBJ1-4; clone_size: many; cdr3_nt: TGTGCCAGCAGCTTAAGACAGGGTACTAATGAAAAACTGTTTTTT; cdr3_aa: CASSLRQGTNEKLFF
d_call: TRBD2; cdr3_length: 15; v_call: TRBV18; j_call: TRBJ2-3; clone_size: .; cdr3_nt: TGTGCCAGCTCACCAGGGCTAGCGGGCGCAGATACGCAGTATTTT; cdr3_aa: CASSPGLAGADTQYF
d_call: TRBD2; cdr3_length: 18; v_call: TRBV6-2/TRBV6-3; j_call: TRBJ2-1; clone_size: few; cdr3_nt: TGTGCCAGCAGTTACTCTCTGATGATAGCGGGGGCCTACAATGAGCAGTTCTTC; cdr3_aa: CASSYSLMIAGAYNEQFF
d_call: TRBD1; cdr3_length: 14; v_call: TRBV5-1; j_call: TRBJ1-1; clone_size: .; cdr3_nt: TGCGCCAGCAGTCCCGGGACAGCGAACACTGAAGCTTTCTTT; cdr3_aa: CASSPGTANTEAFF
d_call: TRBD1; cdr3_length: 14; v_call: TRBV29-1; j_call: TRBJ1-2; clone_size: .; cdr3_nt: TGCAGCGTTGCCCACGGACAGGGGGCGAGTGGCTACACCTTC; cdr3_aa: CSVAHGQGASGYTF
d_call: .; cdr3_length: 14; v_call: TRBV7-3; j_call: TRBJ2-7; clone_size: .; cdr3_nt: TGTGCCAGCAGCCGGGGGCTAGCGGAGGGTGAGCAGTACTTC; cdr3_aa: CASSRGLAEGEQYF
d_call: .; cdr3_length: 13; v_call: TRBV6-5; j_call: TRBJ1-1; clone_size: .; cdr3_nt: TGTGCCAGCAGTTACTCCGGTCAGGGTGAAGCTTTCTTT; cdr3_aa: CASSYSGQGEAFF